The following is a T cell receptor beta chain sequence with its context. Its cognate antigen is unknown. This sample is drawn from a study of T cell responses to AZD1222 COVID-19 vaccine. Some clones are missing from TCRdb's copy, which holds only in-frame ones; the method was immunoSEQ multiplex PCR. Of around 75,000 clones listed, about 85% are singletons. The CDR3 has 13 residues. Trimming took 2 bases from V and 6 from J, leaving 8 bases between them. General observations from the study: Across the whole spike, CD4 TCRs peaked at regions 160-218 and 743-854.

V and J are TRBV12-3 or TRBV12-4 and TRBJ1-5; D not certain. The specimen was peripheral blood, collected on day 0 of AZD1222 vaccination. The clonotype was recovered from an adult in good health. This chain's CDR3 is CASSLNDLQPQHF. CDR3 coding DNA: TGTGCCAGCAGTTTAAATGATCTTCAGCCCCAGCATTTT.